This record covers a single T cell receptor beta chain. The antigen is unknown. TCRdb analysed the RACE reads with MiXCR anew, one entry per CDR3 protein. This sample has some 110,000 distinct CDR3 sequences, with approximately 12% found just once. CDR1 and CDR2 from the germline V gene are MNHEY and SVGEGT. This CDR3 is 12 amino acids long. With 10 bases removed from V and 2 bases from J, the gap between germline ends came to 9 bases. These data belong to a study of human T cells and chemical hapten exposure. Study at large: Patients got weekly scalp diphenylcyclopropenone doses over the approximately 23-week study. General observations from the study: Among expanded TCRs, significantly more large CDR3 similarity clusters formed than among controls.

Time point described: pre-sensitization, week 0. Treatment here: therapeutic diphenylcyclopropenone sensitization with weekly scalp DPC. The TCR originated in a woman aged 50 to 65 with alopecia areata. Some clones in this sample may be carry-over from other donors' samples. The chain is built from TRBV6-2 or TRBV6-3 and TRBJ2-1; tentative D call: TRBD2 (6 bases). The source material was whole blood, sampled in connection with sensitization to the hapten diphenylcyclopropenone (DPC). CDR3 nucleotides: TGTGCCACCCGGACTACCTACAATGAGCAGTTCTTC. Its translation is CATRTTYNEQFF.